The 25 T cell receptor beta chains given below trace back to one sample, sequenced in a study of Graves' ophthalmopathy and Graves' hyperthyroidism. RNA transcripts were the template, and TCR beta CDR3 regions were amplified from them. An initial RT-PCR round employing HTBI primers preceded a second-round multiplex PCR. In TCRdb, the multiplex PCR reads were re-called with MiXCR into one record per CDR3 protein. The data show about 1.1 million distinct CDR3 sequences, with roughly two fifths seen just once and around 10% held by the top ten. Input material: peripheral blood or thyroid tissue (not recorded which). The receptors derive from an adult man with Graves' hyperthyroidism.

Turning to this clonotype: This may come from a read error, since a much larger clone is one base off. V gene TRBV12-3 or TRBV12-4 combines with J gene TRBJ1-2, with TRBD1 matching over 8 bases. The CDR3 has 13 amino acids. Unmatched junction bases numbered 6, after V lost 3 bases and J lost 9 bases. In DNA form, the CDR3 reads TGTGCCAGCAGTTTTCCACAGGGGGACAGCTACACCTTC. Its protein is CASSFPQGDSYTF.

The chain uses TRBV13 and TRBJ2-5, with D perhaps matching TRBD1 (5 bases). CDR1 is PRHDT and CDR2 is FYEKMQ in the germline V gene (reference sequence). Trimming pared 1 base from V and 5 bases from J, leaving 14 bases between. This CDR3 is built from 15 residues. The CDR3 sequence: CASSLATEYGETQYF. The CDR3 DNA sequence: TGTGCCAGCAGCTTAGCGACAGAATATGGGGAGACCCAGTACTTC.

Regarding this clonotype: Lacking the conserved final phenylalanine or tryptophan, this CDR3 likely reflects a read error. The DNA is omitted, as the CDR3 cannot be located on it reliably, and the CDR3 follows TCRdb's listing. This chain joins TRBV29-1 and TRBJ2-5. CDR1 is SQVTM, CDR2 ANQGSEA, per germline. The CDR3 contains 12 residues when both ends are counted. CDR3 in amino acids: CSTLGDGYTFGS.

In this sample, this clonotype turned up many times. The chain employs TRBV12-3 or TRBV12-4 and TRBJ1-5; 9 bases are a match to TRBD1. CDR3 size: 14 residues. Trimming at V came to 9 bases and at J to 2 bases, leaving 5 bases not matched to a gene. The CDR3 nucleotides are TGTGCCAGTAGTCGGACAGGGGGCAATCAGCCCCAGCATTTT. Its translation is CASSRTGGNQPQHF.

The chain recombines TRBV19 with TRBJ2-5; D is ambiguous. Germline V gene lookup returns CDR1 LNHDA and CDR2 SQIVND (reference sequence). V was clipped by 3 bases and J by 1 base, with 3 bases between them. The CDR3 is 12 amino acids. CDR3 loop: CASSMSQETQYF. CDR3 nucleotide sequence: TGTGCCAGTAGTATGTCCCAAGAGACCCAGTACTTC. Drawing the rest from reference TRBV19 and TRBJ2-5, the complete variable domain is DGGITQSPKYLFRKEGQNVTLSCEQNLNHDAMYWYRQDPGQGLRLIYYSQIVNDFQKGDIAEGYSVSREKKESFPLTVTSAQKNPTAFYLCASSMSQETQYFGPGTRLLVL.

In this sample, this clonotype turned up once. The chain couples TRBV15 to TRBJ2-5, with D maybe TRBD2 (6 bases). Per germline, CDR1 LNHNV and CDR2 YYDKDF (reference sequence). The V gene lost 7 bases and the J gene lost 3 bases, with 15 bases spanning the gap. The CDR3 spans 14 residues. The CDR3 reads CATTARAGKETQYF. In DNA form, the CDR3 reads TGTGCCACCACAGCCAGGGCGGGGAAAGAGACCCAGTACTTC.

This clonotype has more than one count but fewer than ten. The genes are TRBV6-6 and TRBJ1-2; no reliable D call. Germline V gene lookup returns CDR1 MNHNY and CDR2 SVGAGI (reference sequence). The CDR3 extends over 12 amino acids. Trimming removed 5 bases at V and 6 bases at J, with 10 bases between. The CDR3 DNA sequence: TGTGCCAGCAGTAACCCGCTGGATGGCTACACCTTC. Protein product: CASSNPLDGYTF.

The DNA of the CDR3 is TGTGCCACCAGCAGAGCGGTAGGGGGGAATCAGCCCCAGCATTTT. It codes for CATSRAVGGNQPQHF. The V and J genes are TRBV15 and TRBJ1-5, with D possibly being TRBD1 (6 bases). Trimming pared 1 base from V and 4 bases from J, leaving 11 bases between. Germline assignment: CDR1 LNHNV and CDR2 YYDKDF (reference sequence). CDR3 length: 15 amino acids.

To note about this clonotype: A much larger clonotype is one base distant, so this may be a read error. The V and J genes are TRBV7-8 and TRBJ1-2, with 8 bases lining up with TRBD1. The germline gives CDR1 SGHVS, CDR2 FQNEAQ. This CDR3 has 14 amino acids. Germline trimming cut 1 base from V and 6 bases from J; bases unmatched to any gene: 4. In nucleotides, the CDR3 is TGTGCCAGCAGCTTAGGGGGGACAGGCCATGGCTACACCTTC. This gives the protein CASSLGGTGHGYTF. Full variable domain (outside the CDR3, taken from reference TRBV7-8 and TRBJ1-2): GAGVSQSPRYKVAKRGQDVALRCDPISGHVSLFWYQQALGQGPEFLTYFQNEAQLDKSGLPSDRFFAERPEGSVSTLKIQRTQQEDSAVYLCASSLGGTGHGYTFGSGTRLTVV.

The CDR3 nucleotides read TGTGCCAGCAGCTTAGCTTTCGAAGGGATGGGGGAGAACACTGAAGCTTTCTTT. Its protein product is CASSLAFEGMGENTEAFF. The V gene is TRBV2, the J gene TRBJ1-1, with D possibly being TRBD1 (5 bases). Between the trimmed V and J ends, which lost 6 bases and 1 base, there was a span of 24 bases. The length of the CDR3 is 18 residues. Germline CDR1 and CDR2: SNHLY and FYNNEI.

This clonotype occurred many times. The chain joins TRBV7-9 to TRBJ1-5; D is ambiguous. Germline V gene sequence: CDR1 SEHNR, CDR2 FQNEAQ (reference sequence). The CDR3 sequence is 17 residues long. Deletions cut 5 bases from V and 2 bases from J, with 19 bases between. The CDR3 reads CASSLEWSPIGNQPQHF. The CDR3 nucleotides read TGTGCCAGCAGCCTAGAGTGGAGTCCCATCGGCAATCAGCCCCAGCATTTT. Together with reference TRBV7-9 and TRBJ1-5, the CDR3 gives the full variable domain: DTGVSQNPRHKITKRGQNVTFRCDPISEHNRLYWYRQTLGQGPEFLTYFQNEAQLEKSRLLSDRFSAERPKGSFSTLEIQRTEQGDSAMYLCASSLEWSPIGNQPQHFGDGTRLSIL.

This clonotype was observed at least ten times. J is TRBJ2-2 and V is TRBV19; 8 bases map to TRBD2. V trimming: 11 bases; J trimming: 4 bases; junction bases outside the gene matches: 3. This CDR3 spans 12 amino acids. CDR1 is LNHDA and CDR2 is SQIVND in the germline V gene (reference sequence). The CDR3 sequence: CAAAGGTGELFF. The CDR3 DNA sequence: TGTGCCGCCGCGGGAGGCACCGGGGAGCTGTTTTTT.

This chain connects TRBV5-1 to TRBJ1-1; no definite D call. This CDR3 has 21 amino acids. Trimming pared 0 bases from V and 1 base from J, leaving 28 bases between. The germline CDR1 and CDR2 sequences are SGHRS and YFSETQ. CDR3 sequence: CASSLAKLLGHDPAKNTEAFF. The CDR3 DNA follows: TGCGCCAGCAGCTTGGCTAAGCTGCTAGGCCATGACCCGGCGAAGAACACTGAAGCTTTCTTT.

This clonotype was recorded a few times. This chain links TRBV6-5 with TRBJ1-6; possible D gene TRBD1, 6 bases. Germline loops: CDR1 MNHEY, CDR2 SVGAGI. This CDR3 region has 15 residues. With 6 bases removed from V and 8 bases from J, the gap between germline ends came to 17 bases. CDR3 sequence reads: CASRAQGSDYSPLHF. CDR3 DNA sequence: TGTGCCAGCAGAGCTCAGGGGTCGGACTATTCACCCCTCCACTTT.

In its sample, this clonotype was seen many times. The chain employs TRBV11-1 and TRBJ2-5; maybe TRBD1 (7 bases). Deletions cut 4 bases from V and 4 bases from J, with 13 bases between. This CDR3 has 14 amino acids. CDR1 SGHAT and CDR2 FQDESV come from the germline V gene (reference sequence). CDR3 DNA: TGTGCCAGCAGCTCGGAGGGGGCGGGAGAGACCCAGTACTTC. Translation gives CASSSEGAGETQYF.

With regard to this clonotype: This may be a read error: a much more frequent sequence differs by one nucleotide. The chain recombines TRBV20-1 with TRBJ2-5; D remains ambiguous. Looked up from germline, CDR1 is DFQATT and CDR2 is SNEGSKA (reference sequence). This CDR3 has 12 amino acids. The CDR3, as DNA: TGCAGTGCTAGCGAGCTCCAAGAGGCCCAGTACTTC. This codes for CSASELQEAQYF.

This clonotype occurred a few times. The rearrangement joins TRBV5-4 to TRBJ2-5; 7 bases fit TRBD2. V lost 4 bases to trimming and J lost 5 bases; unmatched junction nucleotides: 11. Germline V gene sequence: CDR1 SGHNT, CDR2 YYREEE (reference sequence). The CDR3 runs 15 residues. DNA of the CDR3: TGTGCCAGCAGCGAGCGAGGGAGGGTAGTGGAGACCCAGTACTTC. The encoded protein is CASSERGRVVETQYF.

The V gene is TRBV7-6, the J gene TRBJ2-5; perhaps D is TRBD1 or TRBD2 (6 bases each). V was trimmed by 4 bases and J by 5 bases, leaving 17 bases between them. This CDR3 is built from 15 residues. Germline V gene data show CDR1 as SGHVS and CDR2 as FNYEAQ. The CDR3 protein is CASSSRGRGLETQYF. The CDR3 region has the DNA TGTGCCAGCAGCTCCCGGGGTCGGGGGCTCGAGACCCAGTACTTC.

This clonotype appeared once. Mismatch with germline at one junction end may stem from a read error. The chain has TRBV20-1 and TRBJ2-7; D is unresolved. This CDR3 is built from 13 residues. CDR1 is DFQATT and CDR2 is SNEGSKA in the germline V gene (reference sequence). The DNA for the CDR3 is TGCAGTGCTATTAACAGCAGCTCCTATGAGCAGTACTTC. This gives the protein CSAINSSSYEQYF.

The CDR3 here is CASSQDEGQGVFEAFF. The DNA of the CDR3 is TGTGCCAGCAGCCAAGATGAGGGACAGGGAGTTTTTGAAGCTTTCTTT. This chain uses TRBV7-2 with TRBJ1-1, with 9 bases aligning to TRBD1. Germline trimming cut 5 bases from V and 7 bases from J; bases unmatched to any gene: 14. There are 16 residues in the CDR3. In germline, CDR1 is SGHTA, CDR2 FQGNSA.

The V gene is TRBV19, the J gene TRBJ1-4; D might be TRBD1 (5 bases). The length of the CDR3 is 17 residues. Germline CDR1 reads LNHDA; CDR2 reads SQIVND (reference sequence). Trimming took 3 bases from V and 5 from J, leaving 19 bases between them. The chain's CDR3 is CASSMDGATGRNEKLFF. In nucleotides, the CDR3 is TGTGCCAGTAGTATGGACGGGGCAACGGGCCGAAATGAAAAACTGTTTTTT. Variable domain in full (rest from reference TRBV19 and TRBJ1-4): DGGITQSPKYLFRKEGQNVTLSCEQNLNHDAMYWYRQDPGQGLRLIYYSQIVNDFQKGDIAEGYSVSREKKESFPLTVTSAQKNPTAFYLCASSMDGATGRNEKLFFGSGTQLSVL.

This rearrangement joins TRBV20-1 to TRBJ2-3; D is tentatively TRBD1 or TRBD2 (5 bases each). The CDR3 length is 14 residues. Between the trimmed V and J ends, which lost 6 bases and 1 base, there was a span of 14 bases. The germline gives CDR1 DFQATT, CDR2 SNEGSKA (reference sequence). The CDR3 spells CSAPRGAGTDTQYF. In nucleotides, the CDR3 is TGCAGTGCCCCTCGAGGGGCCGGCACAGATACGCAGTATTTT.

This chain links TRBV12-3 or TRBV12-4 with TRBJ1-2; maybe TRBD1 (5 bases). This CDR3 contains 16 residues. With 6 bases removed from V and 6 bases from J, the gap between germline ends came to 23 bases. The CDR3 loop is CASSEWSGTESDGYTF. CDR3 sequence (DNA): TGTGCCAGCAGCGAATGGTCTGGGACGGAATCTGATGGCTACACCTTC.

This chain connects TRBV7-3 to TRBJ1-3, with 8 bases that match TRBD1. The CDR3 totals 14 residues. The V gene's germline CDR1 is SGHTA and CDR2 FQGTGA. The V and J ends lost 6 bases and 8 bases, in that order; junction bases with no gene match: 9. The CDR3 reads CASSARTGTDTIYF. CDR3 bases: TGTGCCAGCAGTGCCCGGACAGGGACGGACACCATATATTTT.

The V call is TRBV12-3 or TRBV12-4, the J call TRBJ2-7; D ambiguous. The CDR3 covers 12 residues. V was clipped by 9 bases and J by 5 bases, with 14 bases between them. The CDR3 DNA reads as TGTGCCAGGCTTAGACGGCCCCACGAGCAGTACTTC. This sequence encodes CARLRRPHEQYF.